These 8 T cell receptor beta chains share one sample of origin, sequenced in a study of cytomegalovirus exposure and HLA in healthy donors. With 60 Vbeta and 13 Jbeta primers, the PCR was carried out. The data were produced by immunoSEQ multiplex PCR, yet TCRdb's version contains in-frame clones alone and is incomplete. The table lists some 150,000 clones, about 71% of them singletons, with approximately 3% in the top ten. The sample comprised PBMCs. Receptor source: a woman in her twenties or thirties in good health and CMV-seronegative.

The chain is built from TRBV28 and TRBJ2-5; TRBD1 agrees at 8 bases. CDR1 is MDHEN, CDR2 SYDVKM, per germline. J lost 2 bases, V lost 5 bases, and 7 bases had no gene match. This CDR3 is 15 amino acids long. CDR3 in amino acids: CASSPRTGSQETQYF. CDR3 nucleotides: TGTGCCAGCAGTCCTCGGACAGGGTCTCAAGAGACCCAGTACTTC.

The chain has TRBV6-5 and TRBJ1-1; D possibly corresponds to TRBD1 (5 bases). Trimming stripped 2 bases from V and 4 bases from J, with 14 bases between. There are 15 residues in the CDR3. CDR1 and CDR2 from the germline V gene are MNHEY and SVGAGI. CDR3 loop: CASSYHPWGGTEAFF. DNA for the CDR3: TGTGCCAGCAGTTACCACCCCTGGGGCGGCACTGAAGCTTTCTTT.

The chain links TRBV9 to TRBJ2-2; tentative D call: TRBD2 (6 bases). Germline assignment: CDR1 SGDLS and CDR2 YYNGEE. V lost 3 bases to trimming and J lost 5 bases, with 8 bases between them. The CDR3 is 13 residues long. The CDR3 is CASSGAGTGELFF. In DNA form, the CDR3 reads TGTGCCAGCAGCGGGGCGGGAACCGGGGAGCTGTTTTTT.

This rearrangement joins TRBV30 to TRBJ2-7, with D perhaps matching TRBD2 (7 bases). The germline V gene has CDR1 GTSNPN and CDR2 SVGIG (reference sequence). Trimming stripped 4 bases from V and 6 bases from J, with 16 bases between. The CDR3 runs to 13 residues. The CDR3 sequence: CAWNPGGGLEQYF. As DNA, the CDR3 is TGTGCCTGGAACCCGGGGGGCGGACTCGAGCAGTACTTC.

V is TRBV7-9 and J is TRBJ1-6; 7 bases are a match to TRBD1. J lost 5 bases, V lost 1 base, and 5 bases had no gene match. The CDR3 covers 16 residues. Looked up from germline, CDR1 is SEHNR and CDR2 is FQNEAQ (reference sequence). This CDR3 is CASSLGVGTDNSPLHF. In DNA, the CDR3 is TGTGCCAGCAGCTTAGGGGTTGGGACAGATAATTCACCCCTCCACTTT.

The CDR3 here is CASSSDEKLFF. In nucleotides, the CDR3 is TGTGCCAGCAGCTCGGATGAAAAACTGTTTTTT. V usage is TRBV9 and J usage is TRBJ1-4; no reliable D call. The V end was cut by 4 bases, the J end by 6 bases, with 4 bases between. This CDR3 is 11 amino acids long. The germline V gene has CDR1 SGDLS and CDR2 YYNGEE.

The rearrangement joins TRBV10-3 to TRBJ2-7, with TRBD1 as a possible D gene (6 bases). The CDR3 has 13 amino acids. Germline CDR1 ENHRY, CDR2 SYGVKD. V dropped 8 bases and J dropped 0 bases, with 11 bases sitting between them. CDR3 DNA sequence: TGTGCCATCGGGACACTGAGCTCCTACGAGCAGTACTTC. Protein product: CAIGTLSSYEQYF.

This clone turned up a few times. This chain connects TRBV9 to TRBJ1-2; D might be TRBD1 (5 bases). Germline V gene data show CDR1 as SGDLS and CDR2 as YYNGEE. This CDR3 has 12 amino acids. Trimming cost V 0 bases and J 9 bases, with 9 bases left between them. The CDR3 here is CASSVVQGRYTF. The CDR3 DNA reads TGTGCCAGCAGCGTAGTCCAGGGTCGCTACACCTTC.